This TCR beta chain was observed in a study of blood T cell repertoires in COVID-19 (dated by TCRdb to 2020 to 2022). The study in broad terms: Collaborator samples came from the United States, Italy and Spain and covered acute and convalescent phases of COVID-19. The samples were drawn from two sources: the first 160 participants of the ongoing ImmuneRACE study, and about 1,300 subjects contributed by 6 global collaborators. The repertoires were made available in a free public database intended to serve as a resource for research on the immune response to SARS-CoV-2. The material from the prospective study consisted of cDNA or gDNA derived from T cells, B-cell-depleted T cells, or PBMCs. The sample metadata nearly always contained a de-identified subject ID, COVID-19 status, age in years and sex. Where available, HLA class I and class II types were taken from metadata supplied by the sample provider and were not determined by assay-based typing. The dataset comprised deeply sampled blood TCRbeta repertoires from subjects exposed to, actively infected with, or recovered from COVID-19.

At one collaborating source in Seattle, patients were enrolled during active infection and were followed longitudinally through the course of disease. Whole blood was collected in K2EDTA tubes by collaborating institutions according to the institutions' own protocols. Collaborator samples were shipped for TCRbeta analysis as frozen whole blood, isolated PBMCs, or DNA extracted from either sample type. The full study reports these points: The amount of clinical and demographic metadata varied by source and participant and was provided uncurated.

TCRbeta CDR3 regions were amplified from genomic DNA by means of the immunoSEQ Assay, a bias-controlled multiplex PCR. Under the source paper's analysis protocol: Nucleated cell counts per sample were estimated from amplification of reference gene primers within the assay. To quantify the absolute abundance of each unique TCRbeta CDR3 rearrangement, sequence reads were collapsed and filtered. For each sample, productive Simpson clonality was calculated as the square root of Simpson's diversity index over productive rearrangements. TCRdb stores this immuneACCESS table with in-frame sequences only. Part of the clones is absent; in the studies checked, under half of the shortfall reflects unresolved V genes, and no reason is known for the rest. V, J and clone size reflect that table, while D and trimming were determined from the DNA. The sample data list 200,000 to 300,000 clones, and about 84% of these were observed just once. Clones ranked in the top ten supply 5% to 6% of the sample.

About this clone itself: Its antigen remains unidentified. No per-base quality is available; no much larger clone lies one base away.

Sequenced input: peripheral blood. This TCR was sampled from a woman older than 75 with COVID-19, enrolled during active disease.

The sequence in DNA is TGTGCCAGTAGTACACAGGCATCGGGTAATTCACCCCTCCACTTT. This encodes CASSTQASGNSPLHF. The chain is assembled from TRBV19 and TRBJ1-6; the D gene is possibly TRBD1, with 5 bases matching. V drops 4 bases and J drops 6 bases, leaving 13 bases in between. The CDR3 numbers 15 residues from cysteine through phenylalanine. Only the CDR3 DNA is retained, 45 bases long and in frame from the first base. Sequences LNHDA (CDR1) and SQIVND (CDR2) are obtained from the germline V gene (reference sequence).